The next 4 T cell receptor beta chains were all read from a single sample in a study of CD8+CD57+ T cells in acquired aplastic anemia (dated 2018 in TCRdb). The listed sequencing device is Illumina HiSeq 2000. TCR beta VDJ combination and CDR3 sequence profiling used genomic DNA as the template. TCRdb reprocessing: public reads trimmed at Q25 with fastp, clones called with MiXCR, in-frame beta chains kept. Entries are consolidated by CDR3 protein sequence, retaining the most common genes and DNA. This sample comprises 120,000 or so distinct CDR3 sequences, 58% of them detected only once. The top ten constitute around 27% of the sample. Patients chosen for sequencing had shown expansion of CD8+CD57+ cells by flow cytometry. The sample taken for sequencing was sorted CD4+, CD8+, or CD8+CD57+ T cells (not recorded which) from PBMCs. The receptors stem from a human donor with aplastic anemia.

This clonotype came up many times. V gene TRBV29-1 combines with J gene TRBJ2-3; D gene uncertain. The CDR3 contains 10 residues. Between the trimmed V and J ends, which lost 6 bases and 4 bases, there was a span of 5 bases. In germline, CDR1 is SQVTM, CDR2 ANQGSEA. The CDR3 nucleotides are TGCAGCGTAGGGTCAGATACGCAGTATTTT. This encodes CSVGSDTQYF.

This clonotype was seen ten or more times. The chain has TRBV12-3 or TRBV12-4 and TRBJ2-3; D unresolved. This CDR3 spans 12 amino acids. Trimming took off 7 bases at V and 4 bases at J, with 9 bases between the two ends. CDR3 nucleotide sequence: TGTGCCAGCACCGAAGGCGCAGATACGCAGTATTTT. It specifies CASTEGADTQYF.

The V gene is TRBV12-3 or TRBV12-4, the J gene TRBJ1-2, with 7 nucleotides matching TRBD1. J gave up 7 bases and V 5 bases, and 4 bases lay outside the gene matches. The CDR3 is 12 residues long. CDR3 amino acids: CASSTGVGGYTF. The CDR3, as DNA: TGTGCCAGCAGTACAGGGGTTGGTGGCTACACCTTC.

This clonotype was picked up a small number of times. This chain uses TRBV20-1 with TRBJ1-2; D is possibly TRBD1 (6 bases). V lost 0 bases and J lost 5, with 13 bases in between. CDR3 size: 14 residues. Germline lookup yields CDR1 DFQATT and CDR2 SNEGSKA (reference sequence). CDR3 nucleotide sequence: TGCAGTGCTAGAGATCGTTGGGACATATATGGCTACACCTTC. It is translated as CSARDRWDIYGYTF.